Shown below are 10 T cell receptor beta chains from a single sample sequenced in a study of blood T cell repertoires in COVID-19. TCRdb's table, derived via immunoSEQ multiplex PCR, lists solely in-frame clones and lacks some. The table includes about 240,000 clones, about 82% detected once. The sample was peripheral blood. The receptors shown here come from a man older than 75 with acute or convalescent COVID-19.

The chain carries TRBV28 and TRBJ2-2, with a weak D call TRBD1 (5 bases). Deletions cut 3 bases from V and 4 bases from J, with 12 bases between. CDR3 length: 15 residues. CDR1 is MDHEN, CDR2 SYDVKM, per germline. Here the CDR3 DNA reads TGTGCCAGCAGTTTTGCAGGGTCGGCCACCGGGGAGCTGTTTTTT. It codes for CASSFAGSATGELFF. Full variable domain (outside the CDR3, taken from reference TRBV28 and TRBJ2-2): DVKVTQSSRYLVKRTGEKVFLECVQDMDHENMFWYRQDPGLGLRLIYFSYDVKMKEKGDIPEGYSVSREKKERFSLILESASTNQTSMYLCASSFAGSATGELFFGEGSRLTVL.

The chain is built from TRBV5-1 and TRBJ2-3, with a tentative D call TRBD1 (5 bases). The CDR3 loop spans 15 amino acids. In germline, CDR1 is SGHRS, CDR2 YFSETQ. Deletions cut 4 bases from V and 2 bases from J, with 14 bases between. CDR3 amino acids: CASSPQGLSTDTQYF. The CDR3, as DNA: TGCGCCAGCAGCCCCCAGGGTCTTTCCACAGATACGCAGTATTTT.

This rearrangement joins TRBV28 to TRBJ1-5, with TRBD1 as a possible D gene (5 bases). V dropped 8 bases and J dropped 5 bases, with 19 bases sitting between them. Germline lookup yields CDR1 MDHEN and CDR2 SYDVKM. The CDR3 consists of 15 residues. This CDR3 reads CASRLGGAADQPQHF. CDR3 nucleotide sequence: TGTGCCAGCCGTCTAGGAGGGGCGGCGGATCAGCCCCAGCATTTT. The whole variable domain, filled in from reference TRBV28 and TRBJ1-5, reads DVKVTQSSRYLVKRTGEKVFLECVQDMDHENMFWYRQDPGLGLRLIYFSYDVKMKEKGDIPEGYSVSREKKERFSLILESASTNQTSMYLCASRLGGAADQPQHFGDGTRLSIL.

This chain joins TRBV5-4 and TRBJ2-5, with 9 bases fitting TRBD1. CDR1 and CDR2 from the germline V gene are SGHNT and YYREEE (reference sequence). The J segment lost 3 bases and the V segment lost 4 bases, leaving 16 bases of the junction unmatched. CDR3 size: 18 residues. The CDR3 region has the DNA TGTGCCAGCAGCAGTCCCGGGACAGGGATGAGGTATGAAGAGACCCAGTACTTC. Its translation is CASSSPGTGMRYEETQYF.

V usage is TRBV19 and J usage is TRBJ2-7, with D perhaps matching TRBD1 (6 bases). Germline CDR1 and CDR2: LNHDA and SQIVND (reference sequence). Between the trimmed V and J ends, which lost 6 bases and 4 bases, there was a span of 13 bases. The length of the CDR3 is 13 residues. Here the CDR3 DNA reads TGTGCCAGTAGCCTCAGGGGTGGGTACGAGCAGTACTTC. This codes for CASSLRGGYEQYF.

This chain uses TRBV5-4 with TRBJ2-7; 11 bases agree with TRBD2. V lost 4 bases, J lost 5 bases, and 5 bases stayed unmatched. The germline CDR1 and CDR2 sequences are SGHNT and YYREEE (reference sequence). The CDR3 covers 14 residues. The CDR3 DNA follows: TGTGCCAGCAGCACTAGCGGGAGTTGGAACGAGCAGTACTTC. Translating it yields CASSTSGSWNEQYF.

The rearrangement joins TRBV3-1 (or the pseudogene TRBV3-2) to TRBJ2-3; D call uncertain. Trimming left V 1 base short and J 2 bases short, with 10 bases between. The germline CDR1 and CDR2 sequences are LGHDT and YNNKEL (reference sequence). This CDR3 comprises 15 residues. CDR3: CASSQGLSVTDTQYF. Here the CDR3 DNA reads TGTGCCAGCAGCCAAGGCCTGAGTGTCACAGATACGCAGTATTTT.

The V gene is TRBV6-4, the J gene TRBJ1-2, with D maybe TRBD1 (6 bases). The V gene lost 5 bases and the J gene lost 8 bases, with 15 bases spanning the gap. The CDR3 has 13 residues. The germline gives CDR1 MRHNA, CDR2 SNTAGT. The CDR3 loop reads CASSLRSGDGYTF. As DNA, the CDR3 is TGTGCCAGCAGTCTCCGCTCAGGGGACGGCTACACCTTC.

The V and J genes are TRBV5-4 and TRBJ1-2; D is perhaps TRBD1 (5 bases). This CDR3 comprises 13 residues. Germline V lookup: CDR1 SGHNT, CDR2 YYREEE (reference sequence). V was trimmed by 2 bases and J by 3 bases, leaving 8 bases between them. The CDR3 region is CASSFAGDYGYTF. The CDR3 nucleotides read TGTGCCAGCAGCTTCGCGGGGGACTATGGCTACACCTTC.

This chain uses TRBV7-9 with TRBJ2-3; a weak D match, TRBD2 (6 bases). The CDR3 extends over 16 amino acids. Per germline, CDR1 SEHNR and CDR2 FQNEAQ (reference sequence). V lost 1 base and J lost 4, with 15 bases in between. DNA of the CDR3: TGTGCCAGCAGCTTAGGTCTAGCGACGTCTGCAGATACGCAGTATTTT. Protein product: CASSLGLATSADTQYF.